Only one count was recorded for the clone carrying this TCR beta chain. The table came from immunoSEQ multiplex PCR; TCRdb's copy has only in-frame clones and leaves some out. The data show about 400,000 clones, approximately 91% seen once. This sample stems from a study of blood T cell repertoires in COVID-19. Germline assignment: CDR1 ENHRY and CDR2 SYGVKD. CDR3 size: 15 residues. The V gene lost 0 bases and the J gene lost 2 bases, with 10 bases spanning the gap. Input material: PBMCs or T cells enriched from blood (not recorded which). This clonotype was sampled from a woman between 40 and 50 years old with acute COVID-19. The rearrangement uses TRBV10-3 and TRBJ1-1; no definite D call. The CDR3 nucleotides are TGTGCCATCAGTGAGTCCTCGGTAACCAACACTGAAGCTTTCTTT. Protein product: CAISESSVTNTEAFF.